The 18 T cell receptor beta chains given below trace back to one sample, sequenced in a study of T-cell reconstitution after alpha-beta-depleted transplantation in children. Unique molecular identifiers tagged the TCRbeta library. One entry per CDR3 protein, called by TCRdb with MiXCR from the PCR reads. The data contain about 580,000 distinct CDR3 sequences, more than 20% of them singletons. This sample comprised PBMCs, obtained before TCRalphabeta/CD19-depleted stem cell transplant. The receptors stem from a boy under two years old with Wiskott-Aldrich syndrome, due to receive a stem cell transplant.

This clonotype turned up a few times. J is TRBJ2-5 and V is TRBV28, with no clear D. Germline assignment: CDR1 MDHEN and CDR2 SYDVKM. The CDR3 has 11 amino acids. Trimming removed 7 bases from V and 5 bases from J, with 8 bases in between. The CDR3, as DNA: TGTGCCAGCAATCGTAAGGAGACCCAGTACTTC. Encoded protein: CASNRKETQYF.

This chain joins TRBV9 and TRBJ2-1; D may be TRBD2 (6 bases). CDR3 length equals 16 residues. The ends were cut back, 3 bases at V and 9 bases at J, with 22 bases in the middle. CDR1 is SGDLS and CDR2 is YYNGEE in the germline V gene. The CDR3, as DNA: TGTGCCAGCAGCGAGATAGCGGCCCACCCTCGGGGTGAGCAGTTCTTC. Residues: CASSEIAAHPRGEQFF.

This clonotype was counted only a few times. CDR3 region: CAWTWQGHEQYF. CDR3 nucleotides: TGTGCCTGGACGTGGCAGGGTCACGAGCAGTACTTC. This chain uses TRBV30 with TRBJ2-7, with D maybe TRBD1 (5 bases). V was cut by 4 bases and J by 5 bases, with 12 bases left in between. Germline V lookup: CDR1 GTSNPN, CDR2 SVGIG (reference sequence). The length of the CDR3 is 12 residues.

The chain combines TRBV5-1 with TRBJ2-2; maybe TRBD2 (5 bases). This CDR3 has 12 amino acids. Between the trimmed V and J ends, which lost 6 bases and 7 bases, there was a span of 10 bases. CDR1 is SGHRS, CDR2 YFSETQ, per germline. CDR3 nucleotide sequence: TGCGCCAGCAACTTTGGGAGCGGGGAGCTGTTTTTT. Protein product: CASNFGSGELFF.

The chain uses TRBV5-1 and TRBJ2-5, with 12 bases lining up with TRBD2. Germline loops: CDR1 SGHRS, CDR2 YFSETQ. V shed 4 bases and J 5 bases; nucleotides not matched to a gene: 9. The CDR3 is 16 residues long. CDR3 residues: CASSLGLAGFSETQYF. CDR3 DNA sequence: TGCGCCAGCAGCCTTGGACTAGCGGGATTCTCGGAGACCCAGTACTTC.

This sequence joins TRBV5-1 and TRBJ2-7; 11 nucleotides align to TRBD1. The CDR3 has 14 amino acids. The junction had 2 bases not matched to a gene; V was cut back by 4 bases and J by 2 bases. Germline V gene sequence: CDR1 SGHRS, CDR2 YFSETQ. The CDR3 loop is CASSVDRGPYEQYF. The CDR3 coding sequence is TGCGCCAGCAGCGTGGACAGGGGGCCCTACGAGCAGTACTTC.

The rearrangement uses TRBV12-3 or TRBV12-4 and TRBJ2-1; possibly TRBD2 for D (5 bases). The CDR3 length is 17 residues. V was shortened by 0 bases and J by 13 bases, with 25 bases between the two germline ends. Written as DNA, the CDR3 is TGTGCCAGCAGTTTAGCGCTTTGGGCTAGCTCGGGGTCCGGTCAGTTCTTC. Translating gives CASSLALWASSGSGQFF.

J is TRBJ1-5 and V is TRBV12-3 or TRBV12-4; TRBD1 might be the D (6 bases). The CDR3 extends over 16 amino acids. Trimming took off 6 bases at V and 0 bases at J, with 15 bases between the two ends. The CDR3 DNA follows: TGTGCCAGCAGCTTCGGGGGCTCCTATAGCAATCAGCCCCAGCATTTT. It translates to CASSFGGSYSNQPQHF.

In this sample, this clonotype turned up a few times. This rearrangement joins TRBV5-1 to TRBJ1-2; D ambiguous. The CDR3 runs to 15 residues. Germline V lookup: CDR1 SGHRS, CDR2 YFSETQ. Trimming removed 0 bases from V and 6 bases from J, with 15 bases in between. The CDR3 loop is CASSLGSQAADGYTF. For the CDR3, the DNA is TGCGCCAGCAGCTTGGGGTCCCAGGCGGCGGATGGCTACACCTTC.

This clonotype was recorded a few times. The chain combines TRBV7-6 with TRBJ2-7; 12 bases are shared with TRBD1. The CDR3 has 15 amino acids. Germline V CDR1 and CDR2: SGHVS, FNYEAQ. V dropped 3 bases and J dropped 5; count of bases not matched to a gene: 5. CDR3 DNA sequence: TGTGCCAGCAGCTTTCCGGGACAGGGGGCAGACGAGCAGTACTTC. It yields the protein CASSFPGQGADEQYF. Supplemented by reference TRBV7-6 and TRBJ2-7, the full variable domain reads GAGVSQSPRYKVTKRGQDVALRCDPISGHVSLYWYRQALGQGPEFLTYFNYEAQQDKSGLPNDRFSAERPEGSISTLTIQRTEQRDSAMYRCASSFPGQGADEQYFGPGTRLTVT.

Here the CDR3 reads CASSPRLAATGELFF. The CDR3 DNA sequence: TGTGCCAGCAGCCCCAGACTAGCGGCTACCGGGGAGCTGTTTTTT. The gene calls are TRBV11-2 and TRBJ2-2, with 9 positions matching TRBD2. The CDR3 is made up of 15 amino acids. V shed 5 bases, J shed 5 bases, and the junction held 6 bases outside the gene matches. In germline, CDR1 is SGHAT, CDR2 FQNNGV.

This clonotype was picked up a small number of times. The V call is TRBV28, the J call TRBJ1-2; 9 positions agree with TRBD1. Losses at the gene ends were 5 bases for V and 8 bases for J; bases not matched to a gene: 3. Germline values: CDR1 MDHEN, CDR2 SYDVKM. The CDR3 is made up of 12 amino acids. The CDR3 DNA sequence: TGTGCCAGCAGTAGAGGACAGGGGGGCTACACCTTC. Amino acids: CASSRGQGGYTF.

This clonotype has just a few counts. The rearrangement joins TRBV6-5 to TRBJ2-1; 13 bases are shared with TRBD2. The CDR3 is made up of 16 amino acids. Trimming removed 2 bases from V and 8 bases from J; junction bases left unmatched: 6. Germline V CDR1 and CDR2: MNHEY, SVGAGI. Here the CDR3 DNA reads TGTGCCAGCAGTTACGGACTAGCGGGAGTCGGGGATGAGCAGTTCTTC. Residues: CASSYGLAGVGDEQFF.

The rearrangement links TRBV20-1 to TRBJ2-1, with 10 nucleotides matching TRBD2. V was pared by 5 bases and J by 5 bases, with 12 bases of the junction left unmatched. Germline values: CDR1 DFQATT, CDR2 SNEGSKA (reference sequence). CDR3 length: 16 residues. CDR3 in DNA: TGCAGTGCTCCTCAACCGGGACTAGCGATTGACAATGAGCAGTTCTTC. This codes for CSAPQPGLAIDNEQFF.

The V and J genes are TRBV11-2 and TRBJ1-1; tentative D call: TRBD1 (5 bases). CDR3 length equals 16 residues. V was shortened by 5 bases and J by 2 bases, with 18 bases between the two germline ends. The germline gives CDR1 SGHAT, CDR2 FQNNGV. CDR3 in amino acids: CASSRTFGHFNTEAFF. DNA of the CDR3: TGTGCCAGCAGCCGGACTTTTGGACACTTTAACACTGAAGCTTTCTTT.

A few counts support this clonotype. The chain has TRBV5-1 and TRBJ2-7; 8 nucleotides match TRBD1. This CDR3 comprises 14 residues. CDR1 and CDR2 (germline): SGHRS, YFSETQ. Trimming cost V 4 bases and J 7 bases; bases outside gene matches: 10. As DNA, the CDR3 is TGCGCCAGCAGCCCCTACAGGGGGTCTAGGGAGCAGTACTTC. Its translation is CASSPYRGSREQYF.

The rearrangement uses TRBV10-3 and TRBJ2-7; 14 bases map to TRBD2. Per the germline V gene, CDR1 is ENHRY and CDR2 is SYGVKD. The CDR3 is 14 amino acids. The V gene end was trimmed by 6 bases and the J gene end by 4 bases; junction bases not matched to a gene: 2. CDR3 nucleotide sequence: TGTGCCATCAGCCGGACTAGCGGGAGGTACGAGCAGTACTTC. Protein sequence: CAISRTSGRYEQYF.

In this sample, this clonotype turned up a few times. V and J are TRBV3-1 and TRBJ2-1; TRBD2 matches 8 bases. Germline CDR1 LGHDT, CDR2 YNNKEL (reference sequence). The CDR3 is 15 amino acids. Trimming removed 2 bases from V and 8 bases from J; junction bases left unmatched: 8. CDR3 protein: CASSQRSGSSDEQFF. Here the CDR3 DNA reads TGTGCCAGCAGCCAACGGAGCGGGAGTTCCGATGAGCAGTTCTTC.